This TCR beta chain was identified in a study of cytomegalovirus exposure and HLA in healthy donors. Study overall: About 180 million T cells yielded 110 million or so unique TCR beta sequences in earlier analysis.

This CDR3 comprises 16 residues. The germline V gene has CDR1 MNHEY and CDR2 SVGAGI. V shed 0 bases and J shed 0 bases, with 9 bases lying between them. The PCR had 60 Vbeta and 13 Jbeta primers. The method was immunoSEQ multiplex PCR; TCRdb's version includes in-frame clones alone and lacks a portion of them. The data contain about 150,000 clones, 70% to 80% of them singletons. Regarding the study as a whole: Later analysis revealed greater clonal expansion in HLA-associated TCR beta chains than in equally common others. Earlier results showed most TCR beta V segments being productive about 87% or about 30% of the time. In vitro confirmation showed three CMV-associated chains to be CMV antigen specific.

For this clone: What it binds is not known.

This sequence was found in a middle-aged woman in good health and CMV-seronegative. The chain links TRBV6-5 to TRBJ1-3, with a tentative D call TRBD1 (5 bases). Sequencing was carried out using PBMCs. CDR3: CASSYSRRGSGNTIYF. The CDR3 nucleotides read TGTGCCAGCAGTTACTCGAGAAGGGGCTCTGGAAACACCATATATTTT.